Listed below are T cell receptor beta chains from one sample, sequenced in a study of Graves' ophthalmopathy and Graves' hyperthyroidism. A single record per CDR3 protein comes from TCRdb applying MiXCR to the multiplex PCR reads. The sample has 150,000 to 200,000 distinct CDR3 sequences, 39% seen once; the top ten hold roughly 9%. The source material was peripheral blood. These receptors were collected from a man aged 25 to 40 with Graves' ophthalmopathy. Each CDR3 is given without its conserved first and last residue.

V gene	J gene	CDR3 protein
TRBV6-1	TRBJ2-7	ASRSTQGSPEQY
TRBV30	TRBJ1-1	AWSVLGRGNTEAF
TRBV6-2/TRBV6-3	TRBJ1-5	ASRVVVGNQPQH
TRBV6-5	TRBJ1-1	ASSLRPGLNTEAF
TRBV10-2	TRBJ2-7	ASSDYGASASSYEQY
TRBV12-3/TRBV12-4	TRBJ1-5	ASSATPPGSYSNQPQH
TRBV6-5	TRBJ2-7	ASSYERKQY
TRBV7-9	TRBJ2-7	ASSLQRGSSYEQY
TRBV24-1	TRBJ1-1	ATSDLRRGPRTEAF
TRBV6-2/TRBV6-3	TRBJ2-7	ASRITGDYEQY
TRBV18	TRBJ1-2	ASSPDARRTHGDGYT
TRBV29-1	TRBJ1-1	SVDRTTGSSEAF
TRBV6-5	TRBJ1-2	ASSYGAGPVYGYT
TRBV6-5	TRBJ2-5	ASSYPGGGPKQETQY
TRBV11-3	TRBJ1-1	ASSLAIGTEAF
TRBV28	TRBJ2-4	ASSSTARMLAKNIQY
TRBV24-1	TRBJ2-5	ATSALDRGSQETQY
TRBV6-2/TRBV6-3	TRBJ2-5	ASSKTSGIYKRTQY
TRBV28	TRBJ1-1	ASSLRGKAF
TRBV27	TRBJ2-7	ASSVMWVDEQY
TRBV6-4	TRBJ1-6	ASSYNRQENSPLH
TRBV7-2	TRBJ2-7	ASSLSTVSSYEQY
TRBV28	TRBJ2-6	ASSPRRAGSGANVLT